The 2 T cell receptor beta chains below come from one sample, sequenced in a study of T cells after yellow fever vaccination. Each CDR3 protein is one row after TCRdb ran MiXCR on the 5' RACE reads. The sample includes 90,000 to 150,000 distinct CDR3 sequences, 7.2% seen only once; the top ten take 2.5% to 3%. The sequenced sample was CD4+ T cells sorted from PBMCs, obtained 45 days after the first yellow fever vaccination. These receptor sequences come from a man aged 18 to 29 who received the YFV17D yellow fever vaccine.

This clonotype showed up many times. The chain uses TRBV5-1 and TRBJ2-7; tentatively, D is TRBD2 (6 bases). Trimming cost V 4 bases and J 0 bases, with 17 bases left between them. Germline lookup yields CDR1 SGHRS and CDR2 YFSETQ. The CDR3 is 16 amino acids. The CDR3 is CASSLLSGLSSYEQYF. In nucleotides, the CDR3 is TGCGCCAGCAGCCTACTTAGCGGTCTCAGCTCCTACGAGCAGTACTTC.

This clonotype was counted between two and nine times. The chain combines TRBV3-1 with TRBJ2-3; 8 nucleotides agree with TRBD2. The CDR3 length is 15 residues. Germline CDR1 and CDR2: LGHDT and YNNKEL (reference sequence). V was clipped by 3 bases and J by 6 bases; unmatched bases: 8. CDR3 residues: CASSHSTGGPDTQYF. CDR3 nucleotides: TGTGCCAGCAGCCACTCGACGGGGGGGCCTGATACGCAGTATTTT.